This T cell receptor beta chain was recovered during a study of cytomegalovirus exposure and HLA in healthy donors (dated by TCRdb to about 2017). In the study overall: In an earlier analysis of under 750 of the donors, 250 to 350 Gb of sequence data and 90 million to 130 million unique TCR beta sequences from roughly 190 million T cells were reported. About 300 gigabases of sequencing data and tens of millions of unique TCR sequences were included in an early release covering roughly 600 HLA-typed donors. Of the roughly 410 genotyped donors, 81% were placed in the genetic ancestry cluster associated with self-reported Caucasian donors. The aim of the study was to test whether cataloging public T cell receptors could identify signatures of past pathogen exposure. The study profiled the T cell repertoires of more than 500 subjects by immunosequencing and related them to cytomegalovirus serostatus. In addition to the first cohort of 666 subjects, a separate validation cohort of approximately 120 different subjects was used. The study combined high-throughput TCR immunosequencing, statistical association of individual TCRs with disease status, and machine learning to predict cytomegalovirus infection status. In a later analysis, previously published TCR beta repertoires from several hundred donors were re-analyzed and high-resolution HLA genotyping was added so that TCR occurrence patterns could be studied. Rather than using new phenotypic data, the later analysis identified candidate immune exposures from TCR beta sequences and from how often those sequences occurred across donors. In an earlier analysis of roughly 580 of the donors, high-throughput TCR beta sequencing was used to judge whether each TCR beta V gene segment behaved as functional or pseudogenic. Donor age, sex, ethnicity and CMV serostatus were compiled together with the repertoire data. In a later genetic analysis, genome-wide SNP genotypes for about three fifths of the 666 donors were used, and that subset was treated as a discovery cohort. Every discovery cohort repertoire had been produced on one sequencing platform. Class I and class II HLA loci were covered by the typing at four-digit resolution. Typing coverage differed by locus: A, B, C, DRB1 and DQB1 were typed in about 629-630 donors, DQA1 in approximately 520, DPA1 in 606, and DPB1 in approximately 450. Roughly 5 DR-DQ haplotypes were handled as single units for association and clustering, since linkage in the cohort was strong. On average, 235,054 unique TCR beta nucleotide sequences were sequenced per donor among 350 to 400 genotyped donors of the cohort, with 15% to 20% of those sequences being non-productive.

Overall study results and their limits: The study gave a list of 150 to 200 TCR beta chains associated with cytomegalovirus. The presence/absence analyses assumed that sequencing depth was roughly uniform across donors, and that assumption may not be true. A further reported finding was that TCR beta sequences accurately predicted the HLA-A and HLA-B alleles for most subjects in the first cohort. A few of the identified cytomegalovirus-associated TCR beta chains were confirmed in vitro to be specific for cytomegalovirus antigens. In an earlier analysis of over 550 of the donors, most TCR beta V segments were observed in productive rearrangements about 90% or about 30% of the time, broadly matching IMGT annotations. Several of the top co-occurrence clusters appeared to be linked to parvovirus B19, influenza, CMV and Epstein-Barr virus, according to a later analysis. The sequencing pipeline was judged likely to have produced a cluster of highly shared sequence variants as a technical artifact. According to a later analysis, most CMV-associated TCR beta chains appeared to be HLA-restricted, and the HLA associations seemed to be driven largely by CMV exposure. An association between a missense DCLRE1C variant and V-gene and J-gene trimming of TCR beta chains was found in a later genetic analysis and replicated in an independent cohort. Compared with equally common non-associated chains, HLA-associated TCR beta chains in a later analysis were more clonally expanded and had lower generation probabilities. In both the original and validation cohorts, the classifier was reported to diagnose cytomegalovirus status with high specificity and sensitivity. Correlated functional status among segregating V segments might reflect linkage disequilibrium, but an unknown experimental factor could not be ruled out. According to the authors, the approach could potentially be generalized to other disease states and immunological phenotypes. A later genetic analysis reported fewer N-insertions in productive TCRs among donors in an Asian-associated ancestry cluster than the roughly 620-donor mean. Strong co-occurrence of HLA alleles, especially DR and DQ, made assigning TCR associations to individual alleles difficult. Only TCR beta chains were sequenced in this cohort, and the absence of alpha or paired-chain data limited detectable features. In a later analysis, some 17,000 TCR beta sequences were associated with specific HLA alleles at a false discovery rate of 0.05. Immune exposure information for the cohort was limited to CMV serostatus. Across donors, most TCR sequences were observed very rarely, whereas some public TCRs were present in many individuals. Because counts were too low, about 15 rarely observed V segments, including chromosome 9 orphons, were left out of the earlier analysis of 587 of the donors. Because some donors lacked HLA typing at each locus, the association tests relied only on the typed subset. In a later analysis, TCR association rates were found to vary across HLA loci, with the most associated TCRs seen for DRB1 alleles and the fewest for HLA-C alleles. The 87-base-pair reads could not distinguish some IMGT-functional V segments, including TRBV6-2 and TRBV6-3, so those segments were excluded.

Comment on this clone: It has no known antigen specificity. One base away there is no much larger clone; base qualities are not given.

The cohort was made up of 666 healthy bone marrow donors. Cohort members were all nominally healthy when sampled, although unrecorded immune exposures were likely present. The donor was CMV seronegative and was included in the group of 352 seronegative cohort members. Every donor gave a peripheral blood sample, and the peripheral blood mononuclear cells from that sample were used for TCR beta sequencing. The Qiagen DNeasy Blood Extraction Kit was used to extract genomic DNA from the blood cell samples. Including the terminal cysteine and phenylalanine, the CDR3 comprises 15 residues. Of the read, only the CDR3 DNA is kept; its 45 bases are in frame from base 1. V was cut back by 6 bases and J by 6 bases, leaving a gap of 17 bases between them. Looking up the germline V gene yields CDR1 MRHNA and CDR2 SNTAGT. To prepare the library, the immunoSEQ multiplex PCR assay was applied. For the multiplex PCR, a mixture combining 60 forward primers for TCR Vbeta segments and 13 reverse primers for TCR Jbeta segments was used. The CDR3 region of rearranged TCR beta genes was amplified from genomic DNA with a multiplex PCR assay. The Illumina HiSeq System was used to sequence the amplified TCR beta libraries as 87-base-pair reads. Regarding the original processing steps: A later analysis tallied 70 million to 100 million unique TCR beta chains across the 610 or so repertoires, and about 10 million of those chains were shared by two or more donors. A nearest-neighbor algorithm error-corrected the raw reads and collapsed the reads into unique sequences, merging closely related sequences to remove PCR and sequencing errors. CDR3 sequences were aligned to IMGT reference sequences to assign V, D and J gene segments. For a sequence to be retained, a match of at least six nucleotides to both a V gene segment and a J gene segment was required. Rearrangements were called productive when the CDR3 lacked stop codons and stayed in frame with V and J; all others were non-productive. Following IMGT convention, CDR3 was defined as the stretch from the second conserved V-encoded cysteine up to the conserved J-encoded phenylalanine. In an earlier analysis of 550 to 650 of the donors, sequences lacking an unambiguous match to a single V gene segment were excluded. In an earlier analysis of 450 to 750 of the donors, a V segment was called functional when productive rearrangements were above 56.7%, and segregating when the standard deviation between donors exceeded 5%. A statistical classification framework was built to diagnose cytomegalovirus status from the catalog of TCR beta chain sequences. In a later analysis, TCR nucleotide sequences were compared against IMGT/GENE-DB human TR gene sequences so that V and J genes could be assigned. Using the TCRdist pipeline, a later analysis assigned CDR3 sequences along with most-parsimonious VDJ recombination scenarios. A later analysis defined each TCR beta chain by its CDR3 amino acid sequence plus V-gene family, and excluded reads lacking a unique V-gene family. A later analysis removed over 500 highly shared, low-generation-probability nucleotide sequences to deal with suspected cross-contamination and a sequencing artifact. For each public chain, a later analysis derived a clonal expansion index from normalized ranks of inferred template counts within each repertoire. Generation probabilities in a later analysis came from a VDJ recombination model fitted to out-of-frame rearrangements, and those results were checked against IGoR. A later analysis scored TCR-TCR, TCR-HLA and TCR-CMV co-occurrence with hypergeometric tests, applying a repertoire-size bias correction to TCR pairs. In a later analysis, false discovery rates were estimated by permuting HLA or CMV assignments 20 times. In a later analysis, co-occurring TCRs were grouped using DBSCAN, and TCRdist sequence similarity was added for clustering within HLA-allele-positive subsets. Co-occurrence clustering excluded repertoires with fewer than 30,000 or more than 120,000 public chains, plus five with anomalous nucleotide sharing. In its TCRdb copy, this immuneACCESS table keeps in-frame sequences only and misses some clones. Where compared with another copy, unresolved V genes explain less than half of these, and the others have no known cause. D and trimming come from the DNA, and the V and J calls and clone size come from that table. The sample table shows roughly 150,000 clones, and around three quarters are seen once. The ten most abundant clones make up roughly 1.6% of the sample.

The V and J genes are TRBV6-4 and TRBJ2-2, and TRBD1 may be the D gene, going by 7 matching bases. The sample comprised PBMCs. This sequence was found in a man aged 35 to 55 in good health and CMV-seronegative. The bases are TGTGCCAGCAGCCGACAGGGCGGGAAGGCCGGGGAGCTGTTTTTT. The resulting protein is CASSRQGGKAGELFF.